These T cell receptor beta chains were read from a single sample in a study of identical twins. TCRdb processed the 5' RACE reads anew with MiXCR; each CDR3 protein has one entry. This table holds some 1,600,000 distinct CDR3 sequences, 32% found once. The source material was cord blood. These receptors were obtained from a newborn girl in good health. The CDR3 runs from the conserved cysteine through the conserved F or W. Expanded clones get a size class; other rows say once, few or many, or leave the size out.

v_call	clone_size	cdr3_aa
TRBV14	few	CASSTIMNTEAFF
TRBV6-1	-	CASREDRGTSFPLQPQHF
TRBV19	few	CASSMALATEQYF
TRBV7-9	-	CASSPWTSGDYNEQYF
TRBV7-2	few	CASSLSRRRAYNEQFF
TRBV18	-	CASSPQLGGPTDTQYF
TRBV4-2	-	CASSQQLDRWTDTQYF
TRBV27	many	CASSLTFRARYTF
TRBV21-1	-	CASSPRGPQKSYNEQYF
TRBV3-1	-	CASSRTSGRNRGTDTQYF
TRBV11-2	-	CASSLLGFPDTQYF
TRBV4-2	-	CASSQDARDAEQFF
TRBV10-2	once	CAGSEQGGETQYF
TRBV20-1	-	CSARQYREWSNQPQHF
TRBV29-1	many	CSVWGGGYEQYF
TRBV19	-	CVPKDRDKHF
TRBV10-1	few	CASSPRLAGISTDTQYF
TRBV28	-	CASSLRPLTGGGTEAFF